The clone carrying this T cell receptor (beta chain) was detected only once. Its antigen is currently unknown. Vbeta (60) and Jbeta (13) primers were used in the PCR. Only in-frame clones appear in the TCRdb table, and some are missing; sequencing was by immunoSEQ multiplex PCR. Here the sample spans about 170,000 clones, approximately 67% being singletons. The data derive from a study of cytomegalovirus exposure and HLA in healthy donors. Notes on the study in general: One later analysis reportedly identified an Asian-associated ancestry cluster that showed fewer N-insertions than the roughly 720-donor mean.

What was sequenced was PBMCs. The clonotype originates from a man aged 35-49 years in good health and CMV-seronegative.

The CDR3 bases are TGTGCCAGTAGTATAGGCGGACTAGCGGGCTCAACCTACAATGAGCAGTTCTTC. This sequence encodes CASSIGGLAGSTYNEQFF. The V and J genes are TRBV19 and TRBJ2-1; 11 bases fit TRBD2. This CDR3 region has 18 residues. V gave up 1 base and J gave up 2 bases; unmatched junction bases: 7. Germline CDR1 LNHDA, CDR2 SQIVND (reference sequence). Based on the CDR3 plus reference TRBV19 and TRBJ2-1, the full variable domain is DGGITQSPKYLFRKEGQNVTLSCEQNLNHDAMYWYRQDPGQGLRLIYYSQIVNDFQKGDIAEGYSVSREKKESFPLTVTSAQKNPTAFYLCASSIGGLAGSTYNEQFFGPGTRLTVL.